This T cell receptor beta chain was sequenced during a study of cytomegalovirus exposure and HLA in healthy donors. The CDR3 totals 15 residues. Germline loops: CDR1 KGHSH, CDR2 LQKENI. V lost 6 bases and J lost 6; bases outside the gene matches: 7. The PCR employed 60 Vbeta primers together with 13 Jbeta primers. As handled by the study authors: In a later analysis, the count reached some 83 million unique TCR beta chains, with around 10 million shared. Generated by immunoSEQ multiplex PCR, the TCRdb table keeps only in-frame clones and is missing some. V and J calls plus clone size are reproduced from that table; the DNA served to infer D and trimming. Among about 230,000 clones listed, roughly 79% were seen once.

This rearrangement joins TRBV18 to TRBJ1-6, with TRBD1 matching over 8 bases. This TCR came from a woman aged 40 to 50 in good health and CMV-seronegative. Sequenced sample: PBMCs. CDR3 sequence (DNA): TGTGCCAGCTCCCGAGGACAGGGAAGTAATTCACCCCTCCACTTT. It codes for CASSRGQGSNSPLHF. The complete variable domain, with remaining parts taken from reference TRBV18 and TRBJ1-6, reads NAGVMQNPRHLVRRRGQEARLRCSPMKGHSHVYWYRQLPEEGLKFMVYLQKENIIDESGMPKERFSAEFPKEGPSILRIQQVVRGDSAAYFCASSRGQGSNSPLHFGNGTRLTVT.